This paragraph reports one TCR beta chain. Its antigen is not known. The sample is drawn from a study of shared clonotypes between healthy human individuals. Study-level points and caveats: Deeper or shallower sequencing was expected to change how clonotypes are shared among donors.

Positively selected for CCR7, the CD45RO-negative cells used as naive CD8 cells excluded terminally differentiated effector memory CD45RA+ cells. Trimming stripped 7 bases from V and 0 bases from J, with 10 bases between. The CDR3 has 13 amino acids. The germline gives CDR1 SQVTM, CDR2 ANQGSEA. Some 30,000 T cell genomes (around 200 ng DNA) went into each sorted-subset replicate. Measured with immunoSEQ multiplex PCR; TCRdb has only the in-frame clones, and not every one. There are 760,000 or so clones in the sample; about 97% occur only once, and over 0.2% lies in the top ten. The sequenced sample was naive CD8+ T cells sorted from blood. The origin of this receptor is a man aged 25-45 years in good health. The V and J genes are TRBV29-1 and TRBJ1-3; tentative D call: TRBD1 (6 bases). For the CDR3, the DNA is TGCAGCGCGAAGGGGGGCTCTGGAAACACCATATATTTT. It codes for CSAKGGSGNTIYF.